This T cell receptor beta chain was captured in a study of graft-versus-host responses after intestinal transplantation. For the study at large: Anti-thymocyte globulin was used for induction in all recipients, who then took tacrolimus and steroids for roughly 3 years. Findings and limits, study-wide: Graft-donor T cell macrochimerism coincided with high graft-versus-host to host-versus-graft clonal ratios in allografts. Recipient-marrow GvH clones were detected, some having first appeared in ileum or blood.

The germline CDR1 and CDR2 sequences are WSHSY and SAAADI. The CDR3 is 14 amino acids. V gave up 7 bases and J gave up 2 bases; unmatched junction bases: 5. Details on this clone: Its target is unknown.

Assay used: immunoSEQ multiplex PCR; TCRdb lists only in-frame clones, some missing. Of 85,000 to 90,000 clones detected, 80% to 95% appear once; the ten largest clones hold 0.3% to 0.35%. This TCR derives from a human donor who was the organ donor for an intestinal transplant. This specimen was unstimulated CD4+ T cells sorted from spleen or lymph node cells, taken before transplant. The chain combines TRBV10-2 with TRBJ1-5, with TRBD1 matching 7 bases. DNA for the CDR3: TGCGCCAGCACCCCAGACAGGGGCAATCAGCCCCAGCATTTT. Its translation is CASTPDRGNQPQHF.